The 19 T cell receptor beta chains in this list originate from one sample, sequenced in a study of blood T cell repertoires in COVID-19. The table came from immunoSEQ multiplex PCR; TCRdb's copy has only in-frame clones and leaves some out. Of tens of thousands of clones listed, 70% to 90% are singletons. The sequenced sample was peripheral blood. Every receptor here comes from a woman aged 60-70 years with active COVID-19.

J is TRBJ1-6 and V is TRBV3-1 (or the pseudogene TRBV3-2); no reliable D call. The ends were cut back, 4 bases at V and 0 bases at J, with 10 bases in the middle. The CDR3 length is 16 residues. CDR1 and CDR2 (germline): LGHDT, YNNKEL (reference sequence). The CDR3 is CASSLGSLSYNSPLHF. The CDR3 region has the DNA TGTGCCAGCAGCCTAGGGAGCCTCTCCTATAATTCACCCCTCCACTTT.

The V call is TRBV6-5, the J call TRBJ2-5, with D maybe TRBD2 (7 bases). Trimming removed 8 bases at V and 4 bases at J, with 20 bases between. Germline loops: CDR1 MNHEY, CDR2 SVGAGI. This CDR3 contains 15 residues. As DNA, the CDR3 is TGTGCCAGCGGACCCTGGGGGGGGCGCTCAGAGACCCAGTACTTC. Translated, it gives CASGPWGGRSETQYF.

V is TRBV6-2 or TRBV6-3 and J is TRBJ2-5; 8 bases are a match to TRBD2. Germline CDR1 reads MNHEY; CDR2 reads SVGEGT. This CDR3 comprises 17 residues. With V trimmed by 2 bases and J by 4 bases, 12 bases remained unmatched. This chain's CDR3 is CASSYTHGAGGRETQYF. DNA of the CDR3: TGTGCCAGCAGTTACACCCATGGGGCGGGGGGCCGAGAGACCCAGTACTTC.

The chain recombines TRBV5-4 with TRBJ1-1; 8 positions agree with TRBD1. The CDR3 covers 15 residues. Looked up from germline, CDR1 is SGHNT and CDR2 is YYREEE (reference sequence). With 2 bases clipped from V and 4 bases from J, the junction kept 7 bases outside the gene matches. As DNA, the CDR3 is TGTGCCAGCAGCTTAACGACAGGGGTGGGCACTGAAGCTTTCTTT. Translated, it gives CASSLTTGVGTEAFF. The full variable domain, rest sourced from reference TRBV5-4 and TRBJ1-1, is ETGVTQSPTHLIKTRGQQVTLRCSSQSGHNTVSWYQQALGQGPQFIFQYYREEENGRGNFPPRFSGLQFPNYSSELNVNALELDDSALYLCASSLTTGVGTEAFFGQGTRLTVV.

The sample holds one count of this clone. V usage is TRBV5-6 and J usage is TRBJ2-7; the match to TRBD1 covers 7 bases. The CDR3 covers 14 residues. Germline CDR1 SGHDT, CDR2 YYEEEE. V was pared by 3 bases and J by 3 bases, with 6 bases of the junction left unmatched. The DNA for the CDR3 is TGTGCCAGCAGCTCCCGGGACAGCTTCTACGAGCAGTACTTC. Its protein is CASSSRDSFYEQYF.

The rearrangement uses TRBV7-9 and TRBJ1-2; D remains unclear. This CDR3 is built from 13 residues. Per the germline V gene, CDR1 is SEHNR and CDR2 is FQNEAQ (reference sequence). Trimming pared 1 base from V and 6 bases from J, leaving 9 bases between. The CDR3, as DNA: TGTGCCAGCAGCTTAGGTGTTGTCGATGGCTACACCTTC. It is translated as CASSLGVVDGYTF.

The V call is TRBV3-1 (or the pseudogene TRBV3-2), the J call TRBJ1-2, with D tentatively TRBD1 (5 bases). V was shortened by 3 bases and J by 3 bases, with 11 bases between the two germline ends. The CDR3 is 14 residues long. Germline lookup yields CDR1 LGHDT and CDR2 YNNKEL (reference sequence). The CDR3 is CASSQTGTHYGYTF. In DNA form, the CDR3 reads TGTGCCAGCAGCCAGACCGGGACTCACTATGGCTACACCTTC.

The chain combines TRBV7-9 with TRBJ1-3, with D tentatively TRBD1 (6 bases). Trimming stripped 3 bases from V and 4 bases from J, with 13 bases between. Germline-derived CDR1 and CDR2 are SEHNR and FQNEAQ (reference sequence). This CDR3 is 15 amino acids long. This CDR3 reads CASSFGQGLGNTIYF. DNA for the CDR3: TGTGCCAGCAGCTTCGGTCAGGGGCTGGGAAACACCATATATTTT.

The gene calls are TRBV7-3 and TRBJ2-4; TRBD1 is a possible D gene (5 bases). Germline V CDR1 and CDR2: SGHTA, FQGTGA. This CDR3 has 14 amino acids. Trimming removed 5 bases from V and 0 bases from J, with 8 bases in between. CDR3 sequence reads: CASSPTVAKNIQYF. In DNA form, the CDR3 reads TGTGCCAGCAGCCCGACAGTAGCCAAAAACATTCAGTACTTC.

The genes are TRBV9 and TRBJ2-7, with D perhaps matching TRBD1 (6 bases). V was clipped by 0 bases and J by 0 bases, with 10 bases between them. This CDR3 region has 15 residues. The germline gives CDR1 SGDLS, CDR2 YYNGEE. This CDR3 reads CASSVAGVFSYEQYF. The CDR3, as DNA: TGTGCCAGCAGCGTAGCAGGGGTTTTCTCCTACGAGCAGTACTTC.

The CDR3 nucleotides read TGTGCCAGCAGCTTGGGACAGCGGATGTCAACCCTCCACTTT. Encoded protein: CASSLGQRMSTLHF. The chain couples TRBV7-2 to TRBJ1-6, with TRBD1 identical over 7 bases. Germline trimming cut 3 bases from V and 14 bases from J; bases unmatched to any gene: 10. CDR3 size: 14 residues. The germline CDR1 and CDR2 sequences are SGHTA and FQGNSA.

This clone was counted once. The chain joins TRBV27 to TRBJ2-1, with D possibly TRBD2 on 5 matching bases. CDR1 is MNHEY, CDR2 SMNVEV, per germline (reference sequence). This CDR3 has 11 residues. The ends were cut back, 8 bases at V and 9 bases at J, with 11 bases in the middle. The CDR3 reads CASGRLLEQFF. CDR3 sequence (DNA): TGTGCCAGCGGGAGATTGCTTGAGCAGTTCTTC.

The chain joins TRBV18 to TRBJ1-2; D unresolved. V lost 1 base to trimming and J lost 4 bases, with 4 bases between them. Germline V CDR1 and CDR2: KGHSH, LQKENI. This CDR3 is 12 amino acids long. The CDR3 DNA is TGTGCCAGCTCACCACGTAGCTATGGCTACACCTTC. As protein: CASSPRSYGYTF.

The CDR3 nucleotides read TGTGCCAGCAGCACGGGACGGGGGACTAATGAAAAACTGTTTTTT. This gives the protein CASSTGRGTNEKLFF. The V gene is TRBV7-2, the J gene TRBJ1-4; possible D gene TRBD1, 5 bases. This CDR3 has 15 amino acids. The V and J ends lost 5 bases and 2 bases respectively, with 12 bases between them. Germline CDR1 reads SGHTA; CDR2 reads FQGNSA.

This clone was counted a single time. The chain links TRBV12-3 or TRBV12-4 to TRBJ2-1, with unresolved D. Trimming took off 6 bases at V and 5 bases at J, with 11 bases between the two ends. There are 13 residues in the CDR3. CDR3 sequence (DNA): TGTGCCAGCAGCCTCCAGGCCCACAATGAGCAGTTCTTC. It encodes CASSLQAHNEQFF.

The chain couples TRBV6-4 to TRBJ1-3, with TRBD1 matching over 9 bases. V shed 4 bases and J 3 bases; nucleotides not matched to a gene: 7. The CDR3 is 16 amino acids. The germline V gene encodes CDR1 MRHNA and CDR2 SNTAGT. This chain's CDR3 is CASSVGTGPLGNTIYF. DNA of the CDR3: TGTGCCAGCAGTGTCGGGACAGGGCCACTTGGAAACACCATATATTTT.

The CDR3 is CAISESGSGHRNTGELFF. In DNA form, the CDR3 reads TGTGCCATCAGTGAGTCGGGCTCCGGACATCGGAACACCGGGGAGCTGTTTTTT. This rearrangement joins TRBV10-3 to TRBJ2-2, with D possibly TRBD1 on 5 matching bases. Germline CDR1 reads ENHRY; CDR2 reads SYGVKD. The CDR3 runs 18 residues. V lost 0 bases to trimming and J lost 1 base, with 15 bases between them.

The chain joins TRBV4-2 to TRBJ1-2; TRBD1 aligns across 7 bases. This CDR3 spans 16 amino acids. Germline values: CDR1 LGHNA, CDR2 YNFKEQ. The V gene end was trimmed by 2 bases and the J gene end by 0 bases; junction bases not matched to a gene: 6. CDR3 in amino acids: CASSQPDREPNYGYTF. The CDR3 nucleotides read TGTGCCAGCAGCCAACCTGACAGGGAACCTAACTATGGCTACACCTTC.

This rearrangement joins TRBV5-1 to TRBJ1-2, with D hard to call. V was pared by 3 bases and J by 4 bases, with 19 bases between. Germline assignment: CDR1 SGHRS and CDR2 YFSETQ. The CDR3 is made up of 16 amino acids. The CDR3 nucleotides read TGCGCCAGCAGCTCCGAAGGTCAGGTGTCCTTCTATGGCTACACCTTC. It codes for CASSSEGQVSFYGYTF.